This TCR beta chain was documented in a study of cytomegalovirus exposure and HLA in healthy donors. With 60 Vbeta and 13 Jbeta primers, the PCR was carried out. Some clones are missing from TCRdb's copy, which holds only in-frame ones; the method was immunoSEQ multiplex PCR. The table for this sample gives about 51,000 clones. The CDR3 totals 15 residues. Germline CDR1 is KGHSH and CDR2 is LQKENI. The V and J ends lost 3 bases and 5 bases, in that order; junction bases with no gene match: 8. The receptor was derived from a female donor in good health and CMV-seronegative. The V gene is TRBV18, the J gene TRBJ2-5; 8 positions match TRBD1. Sequencing used PBMCs. CDR3 residues: CASSPQDRDRETQYF. The CDR3 coding sequence is TGTGCCAGCTCACCGCAAGACCGGGACAGGGAGACCCAGTACTTC.